The entry that follows covers one T cell receptor beta chain sequence. The antigen remains unidentified. The germline gene is not matched at one end of the junction; a read error may be the cause. The data belong to a study of T cell repertoires in cytomegalovirus infection. Whole-study findings and limits: CMV-specific TCR beta clonotypes restricted by HLA-C were the ones dominating the ex vivo response.

Germline lookup yields CDR1 MRHNA and CDR2 SNTAGT. The CDR3 consists of 12 residues. TCRdb recomputed calls from the reads with MiXCR, one row per CDR3 protein. The repertoire has about 320,000 distinct CDR3 sequences, approximately 9.5% of them found once; the top ten carry around 4.1%. The chain employs TRBV6-4 and TRBJ2-1, with D uncertain. The sequencing input was PBMCs. The source of this sequence is a human donor in good health (CMV status not recorded). Some clones in this sample may be carry-over from other donors' samples. In DNA form, the CDR3 reads TGTGCCAGCAGTGACTCCCACAATGAGCAGTTCTTC. It specifies CASSDSHNEQFF.